This entry describes one T cell receptor (beta chain). Its antigen is not identified. The CDR3 extends over 14 amino acids. CDR1 and CDR2 from the germline V gene are ENHRY and SYGVKD. Losses at the gene ends were 4 bases for V and 6 bases for J; bases not matched to a gene: 8. This entry comes from a study of CD8+ T cells in alopecia areata. Whole-study context: Treated patients took oral tofacitinib at 5 to 10 mg twice daily. Notes on the study in general: Although TCR sharing was seen in mice, sharing across patients was less clear, possibly for HLA-related reasons.

Treatment here: oral pan-JAK inhibitor, 5-10 mg twice daily. cDNA prepared by RNA extraction and subsequent reverse transcription served as the template for sequencing. The table came from immunoSEQ multiplex PCR; TCRdb's copy has only in-frame clones and leaves some out. The repertoire has 200,000 to 250,000 clones, more than 55% of them found once; the top ten carry about 1.2%. The material sequenced was CD4+ T cells sorted from blood, taken at week 44, from a patient treated with tofacitinib. This sequence was found in a human donor with alopecia areata. This sequence joins TRBV10-3 and TRBJ1-2; 7 positions agree with TRBD1. CDR3 in amino acids: CAISGQGTPDGYTF. CDR3 nucleotide sequence: TGTGCCATCAGTGGACAGGGAACACCCGATGGCTACACCTTC.